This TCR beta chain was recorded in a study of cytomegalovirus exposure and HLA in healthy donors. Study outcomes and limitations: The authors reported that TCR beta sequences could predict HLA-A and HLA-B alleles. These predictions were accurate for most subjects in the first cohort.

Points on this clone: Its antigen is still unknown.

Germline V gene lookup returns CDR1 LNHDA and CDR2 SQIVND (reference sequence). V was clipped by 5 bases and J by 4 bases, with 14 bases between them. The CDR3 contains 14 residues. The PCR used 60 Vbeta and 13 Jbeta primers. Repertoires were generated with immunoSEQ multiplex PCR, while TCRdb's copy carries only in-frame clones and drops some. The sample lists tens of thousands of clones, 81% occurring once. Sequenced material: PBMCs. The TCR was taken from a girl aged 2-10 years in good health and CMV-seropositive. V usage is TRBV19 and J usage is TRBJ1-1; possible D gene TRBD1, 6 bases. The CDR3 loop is CASSVQGGGTEAFF. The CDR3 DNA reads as TGTGCCAGTAGTGTACAGGGCGGAGGCACTGAAGCTTTCTTT.